The TCR beta chain described here comes from a study of blood T cells in healthy people across ages. The second PCR ran roughly 7 to 11 cycles with a sample-barcoded 5' primer and J-beta primers. TCRdb reprocessed the 5' RACE reads with MiXCR, giving one entry per CDR3 protein. The profile shows some 900,000 distinct CDR3 sequences, about 48% of them singletons. The sequencing input was blood. The clonotype was recovered from a man aged 25 to 45 in good health.

This chain's CDR3 is CSARDTASGGTSRQFF. The CDR3 nucleotides read TGCAGTGCTAGAGATACCGCTAGCGGGGGGACTAGCCGTCAGTTCTTC. The genes are TRBV20-1 and TRBJ2-1, with TRBD2 identical over 11 bases. The CDR3 totals 16 residues. From germline, CDR1 is DFQATT and CDR2 SNEGSKA (reference sequence). V shed 0 bases, J shed 13 bases, and the junction held 14 bases outside the gene matches.